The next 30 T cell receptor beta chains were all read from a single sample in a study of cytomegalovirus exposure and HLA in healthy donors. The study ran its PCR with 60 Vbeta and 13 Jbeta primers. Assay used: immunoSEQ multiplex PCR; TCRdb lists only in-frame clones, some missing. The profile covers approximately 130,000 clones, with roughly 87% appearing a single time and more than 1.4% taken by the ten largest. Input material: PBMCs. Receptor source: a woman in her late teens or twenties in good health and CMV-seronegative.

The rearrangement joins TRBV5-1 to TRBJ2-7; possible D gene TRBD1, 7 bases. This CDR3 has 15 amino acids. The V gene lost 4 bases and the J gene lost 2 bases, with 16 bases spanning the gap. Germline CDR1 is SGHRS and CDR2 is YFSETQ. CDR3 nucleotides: TGCGCCAGCAGCGCGGGACAGACGGGGGCCTACGAGCAGTACTTC. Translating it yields CASSAGQTGAYEQYF.

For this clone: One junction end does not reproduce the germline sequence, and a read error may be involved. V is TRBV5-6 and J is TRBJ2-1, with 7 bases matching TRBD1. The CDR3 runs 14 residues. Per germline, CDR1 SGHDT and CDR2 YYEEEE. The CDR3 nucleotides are TGTGCCGGCAGCTTCCGACAGGGCTACAATGAGCAGTTCTTC. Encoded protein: CAGSFRQGYNEQFF.

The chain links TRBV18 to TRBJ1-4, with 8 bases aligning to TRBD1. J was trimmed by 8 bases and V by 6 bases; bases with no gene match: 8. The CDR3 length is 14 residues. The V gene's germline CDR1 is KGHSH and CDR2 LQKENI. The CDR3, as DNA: TGTGCCAGCTCCCGGGGACAGGAGAGAGAAAAACTGTTTTTT. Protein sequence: CASSRGQEREKLFF.

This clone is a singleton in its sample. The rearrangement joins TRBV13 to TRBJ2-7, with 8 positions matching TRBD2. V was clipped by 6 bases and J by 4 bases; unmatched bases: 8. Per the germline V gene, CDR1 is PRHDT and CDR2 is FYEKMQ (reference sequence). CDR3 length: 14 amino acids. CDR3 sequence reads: CASSFRTSSYEQYF. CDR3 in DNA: TGTGCCAGCAGTTTCAGGACTAGCAGTTACGAGCAGTACTTC.

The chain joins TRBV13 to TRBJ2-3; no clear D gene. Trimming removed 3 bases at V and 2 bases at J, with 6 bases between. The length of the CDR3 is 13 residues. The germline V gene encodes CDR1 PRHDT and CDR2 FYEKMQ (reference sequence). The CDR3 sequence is CASSFLYTDTQYF. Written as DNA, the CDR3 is TGTGCCAGCAGCTTTTTATACACAGATACGCAGTATTTT.

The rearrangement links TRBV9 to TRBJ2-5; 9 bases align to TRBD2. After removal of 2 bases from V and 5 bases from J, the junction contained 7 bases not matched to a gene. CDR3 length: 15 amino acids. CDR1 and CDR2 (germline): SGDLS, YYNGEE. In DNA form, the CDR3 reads TGTGCCAGCAGCGTTGCGGGGGGGCCCGGGGAGACCCAGTACTTC. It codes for CASSVAGGPGETQYF. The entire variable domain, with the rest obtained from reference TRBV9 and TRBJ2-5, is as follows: DSGVTQTPKHLITATGQRVTLRCSPRSGDLSVYWYQQSLDQGLQFLIQYYNGEERAKGNILERFSAQQFPDLHSELNLSSLELGDSALYFCASSVAGGPGETQYFGPGTRLLVL.

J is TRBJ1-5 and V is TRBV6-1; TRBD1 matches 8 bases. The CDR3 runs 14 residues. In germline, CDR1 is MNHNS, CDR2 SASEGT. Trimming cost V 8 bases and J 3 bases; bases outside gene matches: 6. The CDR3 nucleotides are TGTGCCAGCCGGGACAGGCGTTACAATCAGCCCCAGCATTTT. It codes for CASRDRRYNQPQHF.

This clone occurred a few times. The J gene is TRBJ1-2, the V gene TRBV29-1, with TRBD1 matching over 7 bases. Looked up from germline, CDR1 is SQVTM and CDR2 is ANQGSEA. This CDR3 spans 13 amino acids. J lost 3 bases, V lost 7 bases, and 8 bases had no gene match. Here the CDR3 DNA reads TGCAGCGCCCGACAGGGAAAAGACTATGGCTACACCTTC. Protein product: CSARQGKDYGYTF. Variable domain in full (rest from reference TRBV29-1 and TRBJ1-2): SAVISQKPSRDICQRGTSLTIQCQVDSQVTMMFWYRQQPGQSLTLIATANQGSEATYESGFVIDKFPISRPNLTFSTLTVSNMSPEDSSIYLCSARQGKDYGYTFGSGTRLTVV.

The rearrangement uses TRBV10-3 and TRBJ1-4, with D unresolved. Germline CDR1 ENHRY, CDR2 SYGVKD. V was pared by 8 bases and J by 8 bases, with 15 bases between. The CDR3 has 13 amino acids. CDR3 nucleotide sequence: TGTGCCATCCGGCGTGAGGTTTGGGAAAAACTGTTTTTT. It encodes CAIRREVWEKLFF.

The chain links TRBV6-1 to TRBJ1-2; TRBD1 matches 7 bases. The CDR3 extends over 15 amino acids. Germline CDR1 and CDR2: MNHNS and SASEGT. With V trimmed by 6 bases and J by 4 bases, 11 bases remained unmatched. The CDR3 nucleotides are TGTGCCAGCAGGCAGTACAGGGGCGAAAGCTATGGCTACACCTTC. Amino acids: CASRQYRGESYGYTF.

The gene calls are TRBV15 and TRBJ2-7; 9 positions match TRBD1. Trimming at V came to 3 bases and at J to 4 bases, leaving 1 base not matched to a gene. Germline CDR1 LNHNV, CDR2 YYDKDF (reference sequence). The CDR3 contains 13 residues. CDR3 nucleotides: TGTGCCACCAGCAGGGACAGGGGTTACGAGCAGTACTTC. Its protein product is CATSRDRGYEQYF.

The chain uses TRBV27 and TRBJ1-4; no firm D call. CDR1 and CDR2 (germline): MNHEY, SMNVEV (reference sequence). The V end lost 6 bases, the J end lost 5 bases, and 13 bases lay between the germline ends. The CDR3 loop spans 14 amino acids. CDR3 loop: CASRSFGENEKLFF. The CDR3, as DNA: TGTGCCAGCAGGTCTTTCGGAGAGAATGAAAAACTGTTTTTT. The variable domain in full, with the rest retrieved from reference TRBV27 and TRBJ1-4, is EAQVTQNPRYLITVTGKKLTVTCSQNMNHEYMSWYRQDPGLGLRQIYYSMNVEVTDKGDVPEGYKVSRKEKRNFPLILESPSPNQTSLYFCASRSFGENEKLFFGSGTQLSVL.

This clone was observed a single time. CDR3 loop: CASSSPRLADLYNEQFF. The CDR3 region has the DNA TGTGCCAGCAGCTCCCCCCGGTTAGCGGATCTCTACAATGAGCAGTTCTTC. V is TRBV7-2 and J is TRBJ2-1; perhaps TRBD2 as D (6 bases). This CDR3 region has 17 residues. V was shortened by 4 bases and J by 3 bases, with 19 bases between the two germline ends. Germline CDR1 reads SGHTA; CDR2 reads FQGNSA.

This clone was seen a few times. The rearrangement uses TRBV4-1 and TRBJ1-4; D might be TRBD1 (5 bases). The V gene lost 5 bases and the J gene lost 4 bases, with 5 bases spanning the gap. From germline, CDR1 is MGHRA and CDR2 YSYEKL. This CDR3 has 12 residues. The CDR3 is CASSRGNEKLFF. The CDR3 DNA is TGCGCCAGCAGCAGGGGTAATGAAAAACTGTTTTTT.

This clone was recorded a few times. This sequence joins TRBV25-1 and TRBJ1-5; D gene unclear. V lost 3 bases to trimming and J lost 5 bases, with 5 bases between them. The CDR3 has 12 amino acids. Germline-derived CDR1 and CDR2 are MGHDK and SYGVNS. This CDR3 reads CASSEVDQPQHF. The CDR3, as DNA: TGTGCCAGCAGTGAGGTAGATCAGCCCCAGCATTTT.

The DNA of the CDR3 is TGCGCCAGCAGCCCGGGGGACCAGGCAGATACGCAGTATTTT. Protein sequence: CASSPGDQADTQYF. J is TRBJ2-3 and V is TRBV5-1; tentatively, D is TRBD2 (6 bases). CDR1 SGHRS and CDR2 YFSETQ come from the germline V gene. Between the trimmed V and J ends, which lost 4 bases and 4 bases, there was a span of 13 bases. The CDR3 is 14 residues long.

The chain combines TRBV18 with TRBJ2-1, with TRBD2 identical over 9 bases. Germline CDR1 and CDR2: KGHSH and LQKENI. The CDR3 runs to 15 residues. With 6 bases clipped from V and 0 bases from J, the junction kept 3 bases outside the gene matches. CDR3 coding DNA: TGTGCCAGCTCTCCTAGCGGGGCCTCCTACAATGAGCAGTTCTTC. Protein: CASSPSGASYNEQFF.

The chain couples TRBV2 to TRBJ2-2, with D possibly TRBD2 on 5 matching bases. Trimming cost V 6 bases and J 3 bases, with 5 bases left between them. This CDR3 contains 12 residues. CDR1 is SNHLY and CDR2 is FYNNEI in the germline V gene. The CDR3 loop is CASSGDTGELFF. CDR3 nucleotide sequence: TGTGCCAGCAGCGGGGACACCGGGGAGCTGTTTTTT. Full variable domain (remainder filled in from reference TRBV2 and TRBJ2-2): EPEVTQTPSHQVTQMGQEVILRCVPISNHLYFYWYRQILGQKVEFLVSFYNNEISEKSEIFDDQFSVERPDGSNFTLKIRSTKLEDSAMYFCASSGDTGELFFGEGSRLTVL.

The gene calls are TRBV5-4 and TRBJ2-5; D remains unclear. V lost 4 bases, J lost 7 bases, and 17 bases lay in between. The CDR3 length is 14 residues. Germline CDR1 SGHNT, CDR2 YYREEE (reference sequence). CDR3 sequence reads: CASSPGSNPRTQYF. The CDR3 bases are TGTGCCAGCAGCCCAGGCAGCAACCCACGGACCCAGTACTTC. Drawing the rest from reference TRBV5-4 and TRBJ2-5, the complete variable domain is ETGVTQSPTHLIKTRGQQVTLRCSSQSGHNTVSWYQQALGQGPQFIFQYYREEENGRGNFPPRFSGLQFPNYSSELNVNALELDDSALYLCASSPGSNPRTQYFGPGTRLLVL.

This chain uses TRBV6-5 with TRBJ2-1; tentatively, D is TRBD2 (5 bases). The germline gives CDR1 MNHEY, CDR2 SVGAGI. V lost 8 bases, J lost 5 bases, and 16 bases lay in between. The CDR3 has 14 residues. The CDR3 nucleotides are TGTGCCAGCGGCTCTAACCGGGGAAACAATGAGCAGTTCTTC. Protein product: CASGSNRGNNEQFF.

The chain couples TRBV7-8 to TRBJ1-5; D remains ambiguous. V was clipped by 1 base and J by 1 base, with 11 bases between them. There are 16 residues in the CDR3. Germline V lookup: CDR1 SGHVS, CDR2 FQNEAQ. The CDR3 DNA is TGTGCCAGCAGCTTAGGGGGAGGGTTGAGCAATCAGCCCCAGCATTTT. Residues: CASSLGGGLSNQPQHF. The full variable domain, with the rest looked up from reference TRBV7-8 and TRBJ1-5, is GAGVSQSPRYKVAKRGQDVALRCDPISGHVSLFWYQQALGQGPEFLTYFQNEAQLDKSGLPSDRFFAERPEGSVSTLKIQRTQQEDSAVYLCASSLGGGLSNQPQHFGDGTRLSIL.

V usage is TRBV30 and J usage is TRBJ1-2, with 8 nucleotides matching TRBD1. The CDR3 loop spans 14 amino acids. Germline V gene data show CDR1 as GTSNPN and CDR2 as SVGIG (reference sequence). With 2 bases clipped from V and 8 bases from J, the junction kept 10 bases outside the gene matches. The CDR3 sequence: CAWSYPDRAVGYTF. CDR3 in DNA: TGTGCCTGGAGTTACCCGGACAGGGCCGTGGGCTACACCTTC.

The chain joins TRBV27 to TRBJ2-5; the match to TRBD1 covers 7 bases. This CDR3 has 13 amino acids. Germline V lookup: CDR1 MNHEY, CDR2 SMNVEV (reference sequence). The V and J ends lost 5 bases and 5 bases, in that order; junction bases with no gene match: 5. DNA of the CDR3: TGTGCCAGCAGTCTCAGGGGGATGGAGACCCAGTACTTC. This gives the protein CASSLRGMETQYF.

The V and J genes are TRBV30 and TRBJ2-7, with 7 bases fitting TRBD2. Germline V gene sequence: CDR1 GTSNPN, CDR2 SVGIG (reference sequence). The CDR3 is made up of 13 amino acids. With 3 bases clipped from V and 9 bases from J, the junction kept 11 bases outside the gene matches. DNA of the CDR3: TGTGCCTGGAGCTCAACCCCTCAGCGGGGGCAGTACTTC. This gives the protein CAWSSTPQRGQYF.

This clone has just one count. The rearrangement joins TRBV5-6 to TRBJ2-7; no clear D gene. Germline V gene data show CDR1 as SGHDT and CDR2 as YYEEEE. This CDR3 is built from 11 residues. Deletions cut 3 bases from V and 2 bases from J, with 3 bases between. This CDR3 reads CASSSAYEQYF. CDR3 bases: TGTGCCAGCAGCTCAGCCTACGAGCAGTACTTC. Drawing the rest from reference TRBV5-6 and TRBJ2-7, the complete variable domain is DAGVTQSPTHLIKTRGQQVTLRCSPKSGHDTVSWYQQALGQGPQFIFQYYEEEERQRGNFPDRFSGHQFPNYSSELNVNALLLGDSALYLCASSSAYEQYFGPGTRLTVT.

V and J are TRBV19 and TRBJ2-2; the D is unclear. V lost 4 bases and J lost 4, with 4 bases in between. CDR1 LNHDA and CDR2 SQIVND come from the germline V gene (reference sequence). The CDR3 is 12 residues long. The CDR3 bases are TGTGCCAGTAGTACCATCACCGGGGAGCTGTTTTTT. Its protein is CASSTITGELFF. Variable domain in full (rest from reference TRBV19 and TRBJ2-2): DGGITQSPKYLFRKEGQNVTLSCEQNLNHDAMYWYRQDPGQGLRLIYYSQIVNDFQKGDIAEGYSVSREKKESFPLTVTSAQKNPTAFYLCASSTITGELFFGEGSRLTVL.

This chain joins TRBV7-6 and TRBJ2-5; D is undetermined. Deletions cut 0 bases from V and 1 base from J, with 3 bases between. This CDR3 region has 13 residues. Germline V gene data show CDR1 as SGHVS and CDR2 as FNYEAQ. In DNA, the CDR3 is TGTGCCAGCAGCTTAGCCAGCCAAGAGACCCAGTACTTC. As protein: CASSLASQETQYF.

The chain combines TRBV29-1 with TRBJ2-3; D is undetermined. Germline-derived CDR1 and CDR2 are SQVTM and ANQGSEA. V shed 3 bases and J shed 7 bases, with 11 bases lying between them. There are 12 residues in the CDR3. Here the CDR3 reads CSVEFSGNTQYF. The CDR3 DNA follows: TGCAGCGTTGAGTTCTCAGGAAATACGCAGTATTTT.

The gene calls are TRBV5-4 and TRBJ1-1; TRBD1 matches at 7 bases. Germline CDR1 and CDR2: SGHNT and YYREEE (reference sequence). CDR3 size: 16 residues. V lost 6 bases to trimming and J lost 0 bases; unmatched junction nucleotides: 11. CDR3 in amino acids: CASTNSRGAMNTEAFF. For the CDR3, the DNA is TGTGCCAGCACCAACTCCAGGGGGGCGATGAACACTGAAGCTTTCTTT.

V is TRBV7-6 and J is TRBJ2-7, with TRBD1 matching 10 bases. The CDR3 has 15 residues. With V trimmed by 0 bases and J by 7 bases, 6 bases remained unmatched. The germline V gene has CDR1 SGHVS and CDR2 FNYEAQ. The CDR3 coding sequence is TGTGCCAGCAGCTTAGCCCCGGACAGGGGGAGGGAGCAGTACTTC. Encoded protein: CASSLAPDRGREQYF. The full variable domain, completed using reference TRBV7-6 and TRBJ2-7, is GAGVSQSPRYKVTKRGQDVALRCDPISGHVSLYWYRQALGQGPEFLTYFNYEAQQDKSGLPNDRFSAERPEGSISTLTIQRTEQRDSAMYRCASSLAPDRGREQYFGPGTRLTVT.